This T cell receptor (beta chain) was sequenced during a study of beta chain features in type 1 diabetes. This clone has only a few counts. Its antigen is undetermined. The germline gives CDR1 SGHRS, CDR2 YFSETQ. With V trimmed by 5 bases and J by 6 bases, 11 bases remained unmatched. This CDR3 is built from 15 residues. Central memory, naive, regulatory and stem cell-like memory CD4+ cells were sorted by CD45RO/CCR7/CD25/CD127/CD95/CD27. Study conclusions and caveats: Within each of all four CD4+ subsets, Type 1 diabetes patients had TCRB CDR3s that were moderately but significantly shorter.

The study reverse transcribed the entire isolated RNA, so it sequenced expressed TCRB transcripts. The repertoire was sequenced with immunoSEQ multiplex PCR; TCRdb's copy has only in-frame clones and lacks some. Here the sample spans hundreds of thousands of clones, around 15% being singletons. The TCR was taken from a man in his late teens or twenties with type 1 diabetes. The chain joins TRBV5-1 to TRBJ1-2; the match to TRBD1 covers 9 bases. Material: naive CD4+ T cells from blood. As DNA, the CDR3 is TGCGCCAGCAGTGATATGGGACAGGGTAAAGATGGCTACACCTTC. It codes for CASSDMGQGKDGYTF.